This TCR beta chain originates from a study of shared clonotypes between healthy human individuals. Points on this clone: What it binds is not known.

Overall study results and limits: Naive CD4 clonotypes were shared across several donors at around 5.4%. Generation probability values for non-shared clonotypes were lower than those for clonotypes shared by all four donors.

This table comes from immunoSEQ multiplex PCR, and its TCRdb copy is limited to in-frame clones, with some not included. The sample comprises roughly 640,000 clones, around 74% of which are singletons, and over 1.5% rests with the top ten. The germline gives CDR1 GTSNPN, CDR2 SVGIG (reference sequence). V lost 6 bases and J lost 0; bases outside the gene matches: 5. This CDR3 contains 15 residues. The source is a woman aged 30 to 39 in good health. This rearrangement joins TRBV30 to TRBJ2-6; 7 bases fit TRBD1. The sequencing input was memory CD4+ T cells sorted from blood. Subset specified: CD45RA-negative fraction. CDR3 DNA: TGTGCCTGTCATCCAGGGGGCTCTGGGGCCAACGTCCTGACTTTC. As protein: CACHPGGSGANVLTF. Using reference TRBV30 and TRBJ2-6 for the parts outside the CDR3, the full variable domain is SQTIHQWPATLVQPVGSPLSLECTVEGTSNPNLYWYRQAAGRGLQLLFYSVGIGQISSEVPQNLSASRPQDRQFILSSKKLLLSDSGFYLCACHPGGSGANVLTFGAGSRLTVL.